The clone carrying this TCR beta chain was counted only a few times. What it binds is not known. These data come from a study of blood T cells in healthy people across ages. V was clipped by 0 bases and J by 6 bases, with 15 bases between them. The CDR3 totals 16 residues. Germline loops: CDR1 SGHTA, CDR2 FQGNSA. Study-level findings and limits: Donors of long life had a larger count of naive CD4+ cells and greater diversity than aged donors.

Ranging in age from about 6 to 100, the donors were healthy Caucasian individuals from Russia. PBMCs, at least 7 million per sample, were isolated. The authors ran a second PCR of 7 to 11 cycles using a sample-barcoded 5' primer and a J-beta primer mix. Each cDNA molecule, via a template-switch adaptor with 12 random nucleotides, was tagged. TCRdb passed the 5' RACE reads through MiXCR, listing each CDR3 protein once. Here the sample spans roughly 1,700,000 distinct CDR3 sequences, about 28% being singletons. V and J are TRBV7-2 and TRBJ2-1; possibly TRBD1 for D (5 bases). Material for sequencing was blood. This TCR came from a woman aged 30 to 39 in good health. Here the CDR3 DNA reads TGTGCCAGCAGCTTAGCGGCTGGTCAGGGTGGCAATGAGCAGTTCTTC. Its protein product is CASSLAAGQGGNEQFF. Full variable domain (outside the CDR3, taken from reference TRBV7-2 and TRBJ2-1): GAGVSQSPSNKVTEKGKDVELRCDPISGHTALYWYRQSLGQGLEFLIYFQGNSAPDKSGLPSDRFSAERTGGSVSTLTIQRTQQEDSAVYLCASSLAAGQGGNEQFFGPGTRLTVL.